Listed below are T cell receptor beta chains from one sample, sequenced in a study of OX40 agonist ivuxolimab in advanced cancers. Method: immunoSEQ multiplex PCR; TCRdb's copy keeps in-frame clones and lacks some. The data contain some 59,000 clones, around 87% of them singletons. The sequenced sample was CD4+ or CD8+ T cells sorted from blood, obtained in a trial of the OX40 agonist ivuxolimab. The receptors were gathered from an adult with an advanced solid tumor such as melanoma, head and neck, liver or kidney cancer. The CDR3 runs from the conserved cysteine through the conserved F or W. A D gene is named only where the DNA matches it firmly. Expanded clones are given a class, and other clones once, few, many or no size at all.

v_gene	abundance	j_gene	d_gene	CDR3aa	CDR3nt
TRBV10-3	NA	TRBJ2-7	NA	CAISLTLAQEQYF	TGTGCCATCAGCCTGACATTGGCTCAAGAGCAGTACTTC
TRBV7-9	NA	TRBJ2-6	TRBD1	CASSLRWDRTLSGANVLTF	TGTGCCAGCAGCTTACGGTGGGACAGGACTTTATCTGGGGCCAACGTCCTGACTTTC
TRBV28	NA	TRBJ2-7	TRBD1	CASNLSGTGGLEQYF	TGTGCCAGCAACCTCTCCGGGACAGGGGGCCTCGAGCAGTACTTC
TRBV7-9	NA	TRBJ2-3	NA	CASSLASTDTQYF	TGTGCCAGCAGCTTGGCTAGCACAGATACGCAGTATTTT
TRBV7-8	NA	TRBJ2-7	NA	CASSLRTTRSSYEQYF	TGTGCCAGCAGCTTACGAACGACAAGGAGCTCCTACGAGCAGTACTTC
TRBV29-1	NA	TRBJ2-3	TRBD1	CSVYRDRGGDTQYF	TGCAGCGTTTACCGGGACAGGGGGGGAGATACGCAGTATTTT
TRBV2	NA	TRBJ1-2	NA	CASSEARRRDYGYTF	TGTGCCAGCAGTGAAGCCCGACGACGGGACTATGGCTACACCTTC
TRBV29-1	NA	TRBJ2-3	NA	CSGGGPGDTQYF	TGCAGCGGAGGTGGGCCGGGGGATACGCAGTATTTT
TRBV5-8	NA	TRBJ2-3	TRBD2	CASSLARLAGGKSSTDTQYF	TGTGCCAGCAGCTTGGCCCGTCTAGCGGGAGGAAAATCTAGCACAGATACGCAGTATTTT
TRBV2	NA	TRBJ1-1	TRBD1	CASRRQGMNTEAFF	TGTGCCAGCAGGAGACAGGGGATGAACACTGAAGCTTTCTTT
TRBV7-7	NA	TRBJ1-1	TRBD1	CASSATGALSEAFF	TGTGCTAGCAGCGCCACAGGGGCTCTCTCTGAAGCTTTCTTT
TRBV5-1	NA	TRBJ2-6	NA	CASSLDRTDVSSGANVLTF	TGCGCCAGCAGCTTGGATCGGACAGACGTAAGCTCTGGGGCCAACGTCCTGACTTTC
TRBV9	NA	TRBJ2-5	TRBD2	CASSVAPREVQETQYF	TGTGCCAGCAGCGTAGCCCCCCGGGAGGTACAAGAGACCCAGTACTTC
TRBV10-3	NA	TRBJ2-7	NA	CAITHRSSYEQYF	TGTGCCATCACCCACAGGAGCTCCTACGAGCAGTACTTC
TRBV6-5	NA	TRBJ1-2	NA	CASSYRGGGYTF	TGCGCCAGCAGTTATCGTGGGGGTGGCTACACCTTC
TRBV30	NA	TRBJ1-4	TRBD1	CAWGIQGPGGKLFF	TGTGCCTGGGGAATACAGGGGCCAGGCGGGAAACTGTTTTTT
TRBV11-2	NA	TRBJ2-7	TRBD1	CASSATGTGYEQYF	TGTGCCAGCAGCGCAACCGGGACAGGGTACGAGCAGTACTTC
TRBV5-6	NA	TRBJ2-3	TRBD2	CASSSSGREEDTQYF	TGTGCCAGCAGCTCGAGCGGGAGGGAGGAAGATACGCAGTATTTT
TRBV28	NA	TRBJ2-1	TRBD1	CASSLFLNRRDRGGNEQFF	TGTGCCAGCAGTTTATTTTTAAATCGGAGGGACAGGGGAGGCAATGAGCAGTTCTTC
TRBV19	NA	TRBJ2-7	TRBD1	CASSIRQGTYEQYF	TGTGCCAGTAGTATTCGACAGGGGACCTACGAGCAGTACTTC
TRBV5-1	NA	TRBJ2-1	TRBD1	CASSLFSGQGYNEQFF	TGCGCCAGCAGCTTATTTTCGGGACAGGGATACAATGAGCAGTTCTTC
TRBV11-1	NA	TRBJ1-1	TRBD1	CASSLFRSGTGVDTEAFF	TGTGCCAGCAGCTTATTTAGATCGGGGACAGGGGTGGACACTGAAGCTTTCTTT
TRBV19	NA	TRBJ2-5	NA	CASSRWGAIETQYF	TGTGCCAGTAGCCGGTGGGGGGCGATTGAGACCCAGTACTTC
TRBV5-4	NA	TRBJ2-7	NA	CASSSPSDSPYEQYF	TGTGCCAGCAGCTCACCTAGCGATAGTCCTTACGAGCAGTACTTC
TRBV7-2	NA	TRBJ1-1	TRBD1	CASNAYRGTEAFF	TGTGCCAGCAACGCTTACAGGGGCACTGAAGCTTTCTTT
TRBV28	NA	TRBJ2-2	TRBD1	CASRSRDRMNTGELFF	TGTGCCAGCAGATCACGGGACAGAATGAACACCGGGGAGCTGTTTTTT
TRBV30	NA	TRBJ2-5	NA	CAWSTDRETQYF	TGTGCCTGGAGTACCGACAGGGAGACCCAGTACTTC
TRBV6-1	NA	TRBJ2-4	NA	CASSGPGPNIQYF	TGTGCCAGCAGTGGGCCGGGCCCAAACATTCAGTACTTC
TRBV28	NA	TRBJ2-6	NA	CASSLGGGPGANVLTF	TGTGCCAGCAGTTTGGGGGGGGGCCCTGGGGCCAACGTCCTGACTTTC
TRBV28	NA	TRBJ2-3	NA	CASTSPPTGGVTDTQYF	TGTGCCAGCACCTCTCCCCCCACAGGAGGGGTCACAGATACGCAGTATTTT
TRBV28	NA	TRBJ2-7	TRBD2	CASSPNLAGQYF	TGTGCCAGCAGCCCCAATCTAGCGGGGCAGTACTTC
TRBV7-3	NA	TRBJ2-1	NA	CASSPRRVNPYNEQFF	TGTGCCAGCAGCCCCCGGCGGGTGAACCCCTACAATGAGCAGTTCTTC
TRBV6-5	NA	TRBJ2-7	TRBD1	CASRRDRGQYEQYF	TGTGCCAGCAGGCGGGACAGGGGGCAGTACGAGCAGTACTTC
TRBV7-3	NA	TRBJ2-1	NA	CASSLNGYNEQFF	TGTGCCAGCAGCTTAAATGGCTACAATGAGCAGTTCTTC
TRBV19	NA	TRBJ1-5	NA	CATQSEGGLSNQPQHF	TGTGCCACCCAATCGGAGGGTGGACTTAGCAATCAGCCCCAGCATTTT
TRBV7-9	NA	TRBJ1-2	NA	CASSYRDLGYTF	TGTGCCAGCAGCTACAGGGATTTAGGCTACACCTTC
TRBV7-2	NA	TRBJ1-3	NA	CASSPLFGTIYF	TGTGCCAGCAGCCCCCTTTTCGGCACCATATATTTT
TRBV20-1	NA	TRBJ1-6	NA	CSARDNSPLHF	TGCAGTGCTAGAGATAATTCACCCCTCCACTTT
TRBV19	NA	TRBJ1-5	NA	CASSKGSGKVNQPQHF	TGTGCCAGTAGTAAAGGGTCCGGGAAAGTAAATCAGCCCCAGCATTTT
TRBV4-1	NA	TRBJ1-1	NA	CASSYSDRANTEAFF	TGCGCCAGCAGCTACTCCGACAGAGCAAACACTGAAGCTTTCTTT
TRBV5-5	NA	TRBJ2-7	NA	CASSLTGKSEQYF	TGTGCCAGCAGCTTGACAGGGAAAAGCGAGCAGTACTTC
TRBV11-3	once	TRBJ1-4	NA	CASRKSREEGTNEKLFF	TGTGCCAGCAGGAAGAGTAGGGAGGAGGGTACTAATGAAAAACTGTTTTTT
TRBV19	NA	TRBJ2-6	NA	CASSIDHDSHSGANVLTF	TGTGCCAGTAGTATAGATCACGACAGTCACTCTGGGGCCAACGTCCTGACTTTC
TRBV21-1	NA	TRBJ1-2	NA	CASSARKGQGWANYGYTF	TGTGCCAGCAGCGCCCGGAAGGGACAGGGGTGGGCTAACTATGGCTACACCTTC
TRBV7-9	NA	TRBJ2-5	NA	CASSRTEGKTQYF	TGTGCCAGCAGCCGCACGGAGGGGAAGACCCAGTACTTC
TRBV10-3	NA	TRBJ1-6	TRBD1	CAISAPRGGAYNSPLHF	TGTGCCATCAGTGCACCCCGAGGGGGCGCCTATAATTCACCCCTCCACTTT
TRBV4-1	NA	TRBJ2-1	TRBD2	CASRRTSGRGNEQFF	TGCGCCAGCAGGAGGACTAGCGGGAGGGGGAATGAGCAGTTCTTC
TRBV27	NA	TRBJ1-3	NA	CASSLTEGNTIYF	TGTGCCAGCAGTTTGACAGAGGGAAACACCATATATTTT
TRBV6-5	once	TRBJ2-7	NA	CASRNELDRSLEQYF	TGTGCCAGCAGGAACGAACTAGACCGGTCCCTCGAGCAGTACTTC
TRBV7-2	NA	TRBJ1-2	NA	CASSLPGTSNYGYTF	TGTGCCAGCAGCTTACCCGGGACTTCTAACTATGGCTACACCTTC
TRBV18	NA	TRBJ2-7	TRBD2	CASSPPEAGGLYEQYF	TGTGCCAGCTCACCACCAGAGGCGGGAGGGCTCTACGAGCAGTACTTC
TRBV4-2	NA	TRBJ2-7	TRBD2	CASSQVGAGGPYEQYF	TGTGCCAGCAGCCAAGTGGGAGCGGGAGGGCCCTACGAGCAGTACTTC
TRBV6-1	NA	TRBJ2-3	TRBD2	CASRALAGGTDTQYF	TGTGCCAGCAGGGCGTTGGCGGGAGGCACAGATACGCAGTATTTT
TRBV20-1	NA	TRBJ2-1	NA	CSAGLRDEQFF	TGCAGTGCTGGACTGAGGGATGAGCAGTTCTTC
TRBV30	NA	TRBJ2-7	NA	CAWHRVLAVSYEQYF	TGTGCCTGGCATAGGGTGTTAGCGGTCTCCTACGAGCAGTACTTC
TRBV4-1	NA	TRBJ1-6	TRBD1	CASSQAPGGIPHF	TGCGCCAGCAGCCAAGCCCCAGGGGGCATACCCCACTTT
TRBV29-1	NA	TRBJ1-1	TRBD1	CSVVTGTNTEAFF	TGCAGCGTGGTGACAGGGACTAACACTGAAGCTTTCTTT
TRBV4-1	NA	TRBJ1-2	TRBD1	CASSPGQAVTNYGYTF	TGCGCCAGCAGCCCTGGACAGGCTGTCACAAACTATGGCTACACCTTC
TRBV28	NA	TRBJ2-3	TRBD1	CASSPTGAVADTQYF	TGTGCCAGCAGTCCCACAGGGGCGGTAGCAGATACGCAGTATTTT